The next 20 T cell receptor beta chains were all read from a single sample in a study of OX40 agonist ivuxolimab in advanced cancers. Using immunoSEQ multiplex PCR, the repertoire was profiled, and TCRdb retains in-frame clones only, with some absent. The sample records about 43,000 clones, around 94% being singletons. Sequencing used CD4+ or CD8+ T cells sorted from blood, obtained in a trial of the OX40 agonist ivuxolimab. The receptors originated from an adult with an advanced solid tumor such as melanoma, head and neck, liver or kidney cancer.

This chain joins TRBV28 and TRBJ1-2; D remains ambiguous. Germline CDR1 MDHEN, CDR2 SYDVKM. The V end was cut by 3 bases, the J end by 8 bases, with 4 bases between. This CDR3 is 10 amino acids long. The CDR3 DNA follows: TGTGCCAGCAGTTTCGCGGGCTACACCTTC. Protein product: CASSFAGYTF.

The chain carries TRBV7-6 and TRBJ2-1; D not resolved. The CDR3 is made up of 16 amino acids. Between the trimmed V and J ends, which lost 1 base and 1 base, there was a span of 11 bases. The germline gives CDR1 SGHVS, CDR2 FNYEAQ. CDR3 loop: CASSLDNPSSYNEQFF. As DNA, the CDR3 is TGTGCCAGCAGCTTAGACAACCCTAGTTCCTACAATGAGCAGTTCTTC.

The chain joins TRBV25-1 to TRBJ2-1; 11 positions match TRBD2. Germline V gene sequence: CDR1 MGHDK, CDR2 SYGVNS. The CDR3 extends over 16 amino acids. The V gene end was trimmed by 1 base and the J gene end by 6 bases; junction bases not matched to a gene: 5. The DNA of the CDR3 is TGTGCCAGCAGTGAATGGGGGACTAGCGGACCCAATGAGCAGTTCTTC. Amino acids: CASSEWGTSGPNEQFF.

The V call is TRBV11-2, the J call TRBJ1-2, with 9 bases lining up with TRBD1. Trimming cost V 3 bases and J 5 bases; bases outside gene matches: 7. CDR1 is SGHAT and CDR2 is FQNNGV in the germline V gene. The CDR3 has 15 amino acids. The CDR3 sequence: CASSFNPGQGYGYTF. CDR3 nucleotide sequence: TGTGCCAGCAGCTTCAACCCGGGACAGGGATATGGCTACACCTTC.

The V and J genes are TRBV28 and TRBJ2-5; possibly TRBD2 for D (5 bases). The germline V and J ends were trimmed by 2 bases and 7 bases, with 14 bases remaining between them. This CDR3 has 14 residues. The germline gives CDR1 MDHEN, CDR2 SYDVKM. CDR3 in amino acids: CASSLLADRGTQYF. CDR3 DNA sequence: TGTGCCAGCAGTTTACTAGCTGATCGGGGGACCCAGTACTTC.

The rearrangement links TRBV7-8 to TRBJ2-2; maybe TRBD1 (6 bases). V gave up 2 bases and J gave up 4 bases, with 23 bases separating them. CDR1 is SGHVS, CDR2 FQNEAQ, per germline. The CDR3 loop spans 19 amino acids. CDR3 protein: CASSLILWTALRGTGELFF. The CDR3 DNA reads TGTGCCAGCAGCTTAATACTATGGACAGCCCTCCGGGGCACCGGGGAGCTGTTTTTT.

This chain links TRBV13 with TRBJ2-5; weak D call: TRBD2 (5 bases). CDR1 PRHDT and CDR2 FYEKMQ come from the germline V gene (reference sequence). V lost 3 bases to trimming and J lost 3 bases, with 11 bases between them. The CDR3 runs to 14 residues. CDR3 sequence (DNA): TGTGCCAGCAGCTTTGGTCGGGAAAAAGAGACCCAGTACTTC. Translated, it gives CASSFGREKETQYF.

In this sample, this clone turned up a few times. The chain has TRBV9 and TRBJ1-1, with 7 bases that match TRBD1. V was clipped by 6 bases and J by 0 bases; unmatched bases: 5. CDR3 length equals 14 residues. CDR1 and CDR2 from the germline V gene are SGDLS and YYNGEE. The CDR3 reads CASNPGGLNTEAFF. The CDR3 region has the DNA TGTGCCAGCAACCCAGGGGGATTGAACACTGAAGCTTTCTTT.

The rearrangement uses TRBV27 and TRBJ1-1, with 9 bases that match TRBD1. V shed 5 bases, J shed 0 bases, and the junction held 4 bases outside the gene matches. Germline values: CDR1 MNHEY, CDR2 SMNVEV (reference sequence). The CDR3 length is 15 residues. The CDR3 DNA sequence: TGTGCCAGCAGTCCCCGGGACAGGGTGAACACTGAAGCTTTCTTT. Its translation: CASSPRDRVNTEAFF.

This rearrangement joins TRBV7-8 to TRBJ2-6; 7 bases fit TRBD1. Germline loops: CDR1 SGHVS, CDR2 FQNEAQ. The CDR3 is 17 residues long. V shed 7 bases and J 4 bases; nucleotides not matched to a gene: 13. CDR3 sequence reads: CASINRQGRSGANVLTF. The DNA for the CDR3 is TGTGCCAGCATCAACAGACAGGGTAGATCAGGGGCCAACGTCCTGACTTTC.

The chain employs TRBV6-1 and TRBJ2-3; the D is unclear. This CDR3 comprises 13 residues. Looked up from germline, CDR1 is MNHNS and CDR2 is SASEGT. V was clipped by 1 base and J by 6 bases, with 8 bases between them. CDR3 sequence (DNA): TGTGCCAGCAGTGAAGGGGGTTTGGATACGCAGTATTTT. As protein: CASSEGGLDTQYF.

The rearrangement links TRBV19 to TRBJ2-7; tentative D call: TRBD2 (6 bases). The CDR3 has 14 amino acids. Per germline, CDR1 LNHDA and CDR2 SQIVND (reference sequence). The V end was cut by 2 bases, the J end by 2 bases, with 10 bases between. CDR3 bases: TGTGCCAGTAGTATACTAGCGACTACCTACGAGCAGTACTTC. This sequence encodes CASSILATTYEQYF.

J is TRBJ2-7 and V is TRBV5-1; perhaps TRBD2 as D (6 bases). The germline CDR1 and CDR2 sequences are SGHRS and YFSETQ. This CDR3 has 16 amino acids. V was cut by 3 bases and J by 0 bases, with 16 bases left in between. CDR3 bases: TGCGCCAGCAGCTATCGATGGGGGGAAAGCTCCTACGAGCAGTACTTC. Encoded protein: CASSYRWGESSYEQYF.

A word on this clone: The CDR3 carries no conserved terminal phenylalanine or tryptophan, so it likely arises from a read error. This sequence joins TRBV7-9 and TRBJ1-1; TRBD1 might be the D (5 bases). Trimming removed 3 bases from V and 8 bases from J, with 13 bases in between. Per germline, CDR1 SEHNR and CDR2 FQNEAQ (reference sequence). The CDR3 covers 13 residues. The CDR3: CASSLPRWDEAFL. CDR3 nucleotide sequence: TGTGCCAGCAGCTTGCCTCGGTGGGACGAAGCTTTCCTT.

This clone occurred once. The chain employs TRBV4-1 and TRBJ1-4, with 8 positions matching TRBD1. Germline trimming cut 0 bases from V and 8 bases from J; bases unmatched to any gene: 8. Per germline, CDR1 MGHRA and CDR2 YSYEKL. There are 16 residues in the CDR3. CDR3 coding DNA: TGCGCCAGCAGCCAAGATCGAAGGACAGGGAGGGAAAAACTGTTTTTT. Its translation is CASSQDRRTGREKLFF.

The chain carries TRBV28 and TRBJ2-7, with 13 positions matching TRBD2. CDR1 is MDHEN, CDR2 SYDVKM, per germline. Trimming cost V 3 bases and J 3 bases; bases outside gene matches: 8. The CDR3 sequence is 17 residues long. DNA for the CDR3: TGTGCCAGCAGTTTGGTGGGACTAGCGGGATCGGTCTACGAGCAGTACTTC. It encodes CASSLVGLAGSVYEQYF. The variable domain in full, with the rest retrieved from reference TRBV28 and TRBJ2-7, is DVKVTQSSRYLVKRTGEKVFLECVQDMDHENMFWYRQDPGLGLRLIYFSYDVKMKEKGDIPEGYSVSREKKERFSLILESASTNQTSMYLCASSLVGLAGSVYEQYFGPGTRLTVT.

V and J are TRBV9 and TRBJ2-5; the D gene is possibly TRBD2 (5 bases). Germline CDR1 SGDLS, CDR2 YYNGEE. CDR3 length equals 14 residues. With 0 bases removed from V and 7 bases from J, the gap between germline ends came to 13 bases. The CDR3 DNA is TGTGCCAGCAGCGTAGGCGGAGCGGCTGGGACCCAGTACTTC. This encodes CASSVGGAAGTQYF.

The genes are TRBV13 and TRBJ2-1; 8 nucleotides line up with TRBD2. The V and J ends lost 5 bases and 9 bases, in that order; junction bases with no gene match: 9. From germline, CDR1 is PRHDT and CDR2 FYEKMQ (reference sequence). This CDR3 region has 14 residues. CDR3 DNA: TGTGCCAGCAGCACTAGAGGACTAGCCAGTGAGCAGTTCTTC. Protein: CASSTRGLASEQFF.

The chain uses TRBV9 and TRBJ2-1; maybe TRBD2 (6 bases). V gave up 1 base and J gave up 7 bases, with 9 bases separating them. Germline V gene sequence: CDR1 SGDLS, CDR2 YYNGEE. The CDR3 has 13 residues. The CDR3, as DNA: TGTGCCAGCAGCGTAATCGCGGGAAATGAGCAGTTCTTC. Translating gives CASSVIAGNEQFF.

This sequence joins TRBV7-8 and TRBJ2-3; TRBD1 matches at 7 bases. V trimming: 4 bases; J trimming: 4 bases; junction bases outside the gene matches: 11. CDR1 and CDR2 from the germline V gene are SGHVS and FQNEAQ. The CDR3 contains 16 residues. The CDR3 loop is CASSSQQGIRADTQYF. The DNA for the CDR3 is TGTGCCAGCAGCTCCCAACAGGGGATCCGGGCAGATACGCAGTATTTT. Based on the CDR3 plus reference TRBV7-8 and TRBJ2-3, the full variable domain is GAGVSQSPRYKVAKRGQDVALRCDPISGHVSLFWYQQALGQGPEFLTYFQNEAQLDKSGLPSDRFFAERPEGSVSTLKIQRTQQEDSAVYLCASSSQQGIRADTQYFGPGTRLTVL.